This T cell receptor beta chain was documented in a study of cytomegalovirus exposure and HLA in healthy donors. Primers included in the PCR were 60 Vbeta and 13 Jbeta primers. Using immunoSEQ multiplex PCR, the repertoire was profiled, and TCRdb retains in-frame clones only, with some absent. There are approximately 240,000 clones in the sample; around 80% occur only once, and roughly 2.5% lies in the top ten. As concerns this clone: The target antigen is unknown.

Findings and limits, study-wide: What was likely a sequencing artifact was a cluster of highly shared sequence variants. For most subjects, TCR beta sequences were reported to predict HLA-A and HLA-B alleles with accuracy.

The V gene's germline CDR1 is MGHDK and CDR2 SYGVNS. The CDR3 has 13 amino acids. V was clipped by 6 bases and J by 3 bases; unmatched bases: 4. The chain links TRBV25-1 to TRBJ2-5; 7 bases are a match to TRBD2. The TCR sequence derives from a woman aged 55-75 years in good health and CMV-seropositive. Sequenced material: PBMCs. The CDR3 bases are TGTGCCAGCAGGGCAGCGGGGAAAGAGACCCAGTACTTC. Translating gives CASRAAGKETQYF.